These 11 T cell receptor beta chains originate from one sample sequenced in a study of T cell repertoires in aging, cancer and after chemotherapy. A mixed TRB-A/B primer pool amplified rearranged TRB by multiplex touch-down PCR. TCRdb itself ran the multiplex PCR reads through MiXCR, one entry per CDR3 protein. Here the sample spans about 11,000 distinct CDR3 sequences, roughly 32% being singletons. The template was genomic DNA from peripheral blood, not RNA. The sequenced sample was blood. These receptors originate from a human donor in good health.

This clonotype was seen only a few times. The V call is TRBV19, the J call TRBJ1-2; D remains unclear. Germline V gene data show CDR1 as LNHDA and CDR2 as SQIVND (reference sequence). The V end was cut by 6 bases, the J end by 3 bases, with 11 bases between. This CDR3 has 13 amino acids. CDR3 DNA: TGTGCCAGTAGGGCGGGGATGGACTATGGCTACACCTTC. It encodes CASRAGMDYGYTF.

This clonotype appeared a few times. The chain links TRBV27 to TRBJ2-1, with 11 bases fitting TRBD2. CDR1 and CDR2 (germline): MNHEY, SMNVEV (reference sequence). V was clipped by 0 bases and J by 6 bases; unmatched bases: 4. This CDR3 region has 16 residues. CDR3 residues: CASSLSPSGGINEQFF. CDR3 sequence (DNA): TGTGCCAGCAGTTTATCCCCTAGCGGGGGGATCAATGAGCAGTTCTTC.

Relative to its sample, this clonotype is medium-sized. The rearrangement links TRBV19 to TRBJ1-4, with D tentatively TRBD1 (5 bases). The CDR3 loop spans 13 amino acids. Looked up from germline, CDR1 is LNHDA and CDR2 is SQIVND (reference sequence). Trimming stripped 7 bases from V and 4 bases from J, with 10 bases between. CDR3 residues: CASTRGGNEKLFF. CDR3 sequence (DNA): TGTGCCAGTACTAGGGGAGGTAATGAAAAACTGTTTTTT. The entire variable domain, with the rest obtained from reference TRBV19 and TRBJ1-4, is as follows: DGGITQSPKYLFRKEGQNVTLSCEQNLNHDAMYWYRQDPGQGLRLIYYSQIVNDFQKGDIAEGYSVSREKKESFPLTVTSAQKNPTAFYLCASTRGGNEKLFFGSGTQLSVL.

This clonotype showed up just a few times. V usage is TRBV6-1 and J usage is TRBJ2-3; D may be TRBD2 (6 bases). Looked up from germline, CDR1 is MNHNS and CDR2 is SASEGT. The CDR3 has 15 amino acids. Trimming removed 3 bases at V and 0 bases at J, with 10 bases between. The CDR3 region is CASSERDGSTDTQYF. Here the CDR3 DNA reads TGTGCCAGCAGTGAGCGGGATGGTAGCACAGATACGCAGTATTTT.

The sample holds a few counts of this clonotype. The V call is TRBV6-2 or TRBV6-3, the J call TRBJ2-2; D gene unclear. Trimming stripped 2 bases from V and 7 bases from J, with 5 bases between. Per germline, CDR1 MNHEY and CDR2 SVGEGT. The CDR3 sequence is 12 residues long. DNA of the CDR3: TGTGCCAGCAGTTACCTGCACGGGGAGCTGTTTTTT. Protein sequence: CASSYLHGELFF.

This clonotype appeared a few times. The rearrangement uses TRBV6-5 and TRBJ2-7; 9 bases match TRBD2. With V trimmed by 7 bases and J by 0 bases, 7 bases remained unmatched. Germline V CDR1 and CDR2: MNHEY, SVGAGI. The CDR3 sequence is 15 residues long. Written as DNA, the CDR3 is TGTGCCAGCATCCTGACTAGCGGAGGCTCCTACGAGCAGTACTTC. Protein sequence: CASILTSGGSYEQYF.

The J gene is TRBJ2-7, the V gene TRBV6-5, with 11 bases that match TRBD2. Germline V gives CDR1 MNHEY, CDR2 SVGAGI. There are 13 residues in the CDR3. V lost 8 bases to trimming and J lost 7 bases; unmatched junction nucleotides: 7. CDR3 in amino acids: CASLGLAGGEQYF. CDR3 bases: TGTGCCAGCCTAGGACTAGCGGGTGGGGAGCAGTACTTC.

This clonotype turned up a few times. The CDR3 reads CAISDPGQTNEKLFF. The CDR3 DNA reads TGTGCCATCAGTGATCCGGGACAGACTAATGAAAAACTGTTTTTT. This sequence joins TRBV10-3 and TRBJ1-4, with 7 nucleotides matching TRBD1. Germline V CDR1 and CDR2: ENHRY, SYGVKD. This CDR3 comprises 15 residues. V lost 3 bases, J lost 2 bases, and 3 bases stayed unmatched.

This clonotype has a handful of counts. The DNA of the CDR3 is TGTGCCAGCAGCTTGGAGGGCGCGGCAGATACGCAGTATTTT. It is translated as CASSLEGAADTQYF. The rearrangement uses TRBV7-9 and TRBJ2-3; D perhaps matches TRBD2 (6 bases). From germline, CDR1 is SEHNR and CDR2 FQNEAQ (reference sequence). V was shortened by 3 bases and J by 4 bases, with 11 bases between the two germline ends. This CDR3 is built from 14 residues.

The V and J genes are TRBV11-3 and TRBJ2-3; 15 bases line up with TRBD2. The J segment lost 5 bases and the V segment lost 1 base, leaving 7 bases of the junction unmatched. The germline CDR1 and CDR2 sequences are SGHNT and YENEEA. The CDR3 has 18 residues. The CDR3 DNA follows: TGTGCCAGCAGCTTAGGGACTAGCGGGAGGGCCTTTGGAGATACGCAGTATTTT. This codes for CASSLGTSGRAFGDTQYF.

Of note for this clonotype: Just one base apart from a much larger clone, this may be a read error. This sequence joins TRBV29-1 and TRBJ2-1, with 11 bases identical to TRBD2. CDR3 length: 17 amino acids. Trimming took 7 bases from V and 0 from J; bases not matched to a gene: 11. Germline assignment: CDR1 SQVTM and CDR2 ANQGSEA. The CDR3 nucleotides read TGCAGCGGGGAGAGCCTAGCGGGGGGAAGCTCCTACAATGAGCAGTTCTTC. This translates into CSGESLAGGSSYNEQFF.